This is a list of T cell receptor beta chains from one sample in a study of post-analysis software for immune sequencing data. MiXCR, run by TCRdb on the PCR reads, gives a single entry per CDR3 protein. The sample shows more than 450,000 distinct CDR3 sequences, 44% of them seen only once. The sequencing input was blood. Receptor source: a girl aged 10 to 17 with multiple sclerosis. Each CDR3 is given with its conserved first and last residue. Fields, in order: clone size, V gene, J gene, D gene, CDR3 protein, CDR3 DNA. The D gene is left open where the match is weak. Some rows mark clone size as missing; the rest say once, few, many or name a class of expanded clone.

few	TRBV3-1	TRBJ1-4	.	CASSQYWRNGEKLFF	TGTGCCAGCAGCCAGTATTGGAGAAATGGTGAAAAACTGTTTTTT
.	TRBV6-5	TRBJ2-3	.	CASKEASATDTQYF	TGTGCCAGCAAGGAGGCCTCCGCCACAGATACGCAGTATTTT
.	TRBV4-1	TRBJ2-5	.	CASSQDQGTGETQYF	TGCGCCAGCAGCCAAGATCAGGGTACGGGGGAGACCCAGTACTTC
few	TRBV5-1	TRBJ2-7	TRBD2	CASSLVPSGASSYEQYF	TGCGCCAGCAGCTTGGTGCCTAGCGGTGCGAGCTCCTACGAGCAGTACTTC
.	TRBV12-3/TRBV12-4	TRBJ2-3	.	CASSVGGLDTQYF	TGTGCCAGCAGTGTTGGGGGGCTAGATACGCAGTATTTT
few	TRBV9	TRBJ2-6	.	CASSVTGQPSSGANVLTF	TGTGCCAGCAGCGTAACAGGGCAGCCCTCCTCTGGGGCCAACGTCCTGACTTTC
few	TRBV7-2	TRBJ1-1	.	CASSSQQGTEAFF	TGTGCCAGCAGCTCGCAACAGGGAACTGAAGCTTTCTTT
once	TRBV10-3	TRBJ2-1	.	CAINESSIRDEQFF	TGTGCCATCAATGAGTCTTCCATTCGCGATGAGCAGTTCTTC
.	TRBV2	TRBJ2-1	TRBD1	CASTWTGDNEQFF	TGTGCCAGCACCTGGACAGGGGACAATGAGCAGTTCTTC
.	TRBV5-1	TRBJ1-2	TRBD1	CASSGGTGALYGYTF	TGCGCCAGCAGCGGCGGGACAGGGGCTCTCTATGGCTACACCTTC
few	TRBV7-3	TRBJ2-7	TRBD1	CASSPQGAGSYEQYF	TGTGCCAGCAGCCCACAGGGGGCTGGGTCCTACGAGCAGTACTTC
many	TRBV20-1	TRBJ2-7	TRBD2	CSASIAGGFSYEQYF	TGCAGTGCTAGCATAGCGGGGGGTTTCTCCTACGAGCAGTACTTC
.	TRBV11-2	TRBJ1-2	.	CASSPPGSFRGLNGYTF	TGTGCCAGCAGCCCGCCGGGAAGTTTTCGGGGGCTGAATGGCTACACCTTC
.	TRBV5-1	TRBJ1-4	TRBD1	CAGRIAGTDEKLFF	TGCGCCGGCAGGATTGCCGGGACAGATGAAAAACTGTTTTTT
.	TRBV12-3/TRBV12-4	TRBJ1-5	TRBD1	CASSPAGTGEQPQHF	TGTGCCAGCAGTCCCGCCGGGACAGGGGAGCAGCCCCAGCATTTT
few	TRBV6-1	TRBJ2-3	TRBD1	CASIDRVRDTQYF	TGTGCCAGCATTGACAGGGTTCGAGATACGCAGTATTTT
once	TRBV7-8	TRBJ1-2	.	CASSSRDTMGGYTF	TGTGCCAGCAGCTCCCGGGACACGATGGGAGGCTACACCTTC
few	TRBV12-3/TRBV12-4	TRBJ2-1	TRBD1	CASSVHRGSYNEQFF	TGTGCCAGCAGTGTACACAGGGGGTCCTACAATGAGCAGTTCTTC
.	TRBV4-2	TRBJ2-1	.	CASSHRGISSYNEQFF	TGTGCCAGCAGCCACCGGGGCATAAGCTCCTACAATGAGCAGTTCTTC
.	TRBV10-3	TRBJ2-5	TRBD1	CAIRLTGGEETQYF	TGTGCCATCAGGTTGACAGGGGGCGAAGAGACCCAGTACTTC
.	TRBV5-1	TRBJ2-3	TRBD2	CASSLDPTSGSLLDTQYF	TGCGCCAGCAGCTTGGATCCGACTAGCGGGAGTTTATTAGATACGCAGTATTTT
.	TRBV3-1	TRBJ2-6	.	CAASGANVLTF	TGTGCCGCCTCTGGGGCCAACGTCCTGACTTTC
few	TRBV12-3/TRBV12-4	TRBJ1-2	.	CASTPRQLGDDYTF	TGTGCCAGCACACCGAGGCAATTAGGGGATGACTACACCTTC
.	TRBV5-1	TRBJ2-7	TRBD1	CASSIDRGYYEQYF	TGCGCCAGCAGCATAGACAGGGGTTACTACGAGCAGTACTTC
.	TRBV10-3	TRBJ2-7	TRBD2	CAISGVAGVRYEQYF	TGTGCCATCAGTGGGGTAGCGGGAGTGCGTTATGAGCAGTACTTC
few	TRBV5-1	TRBJ2-6	.	CASSLNQPRSGANVLTF	TGCGCCAGCAGCTTGAATCAACCGCGCTCTGGGGCCAACGTCCTGACTTTC
few	TRBV9	TRBJ2-1	TRBD2	CASSSRGAGGGYNEQFF	TGTGCCAGCAGCTCCCGGGGGGCGGGAGGGGGTTACAATGAGCAGTTCTTC
.	TRBV4-2	TRBJ1-6	.	CASSQDPAAYNSPLHF	TGTGCCAGCAGCCAAGATCCGGCAGCCTATAATTCACCCCTCCACTTT
many	TRBV5-5	TRBJ2-3	TRBD2	CASSPGGVRDTQYF	TGTGCCAGCAGCCCCGGGGGGGTTCGGGATACGCAGTATTTT
.	TRBV5-1	TRBJ1-2	TRBD1	CASSFLTLTGKLPYGYTF	TGCGCCAGCAGCTTTCTCACCCTGACAGGGAAATTGCCCTATGGCTACACCTTC
.	TRBV29-1	TRBJ1-2	TRBD1	CSVGGQVLTYGYTF	TGCAGCGTCGGAGGACAGGTCCTCACCTATGGCTACACCTTC
.	TRBV30	TRBJ2-3	.	CAWSVSPPDTQYF	TGTGCCTGGAGTGTATCTCCCCCAGATACGCAGTATTTT
few	TRBV20-1	TRBJ2-7	.	CSARRRPDYEQYF	TGCAGTGCCCGCAGGCGGCCGGACTACGAGCAGTACTTC
.	TRBV7-8	TRBJ2-7	.	CASRLGGDEQYF	TGTGCCAGCCGATTGGGGGGCGATGAGCAGTACTTC
few	TRBV12-3/TRBV12-4	TRBJ2-7	.	CASSLRQASSYEQYF	TGTGCCAGCAGTTTGAGGCAGGCGAGCTCCTACGAGCAGTACTTC
.	TRBV7-6	TRBJ2-7	TRBD1	CASSGPGQGAAYEQYF	TGTGCCAGCAGCGGCCCGGGACAGGGGGCCGCCTACGAGCAGTACTTC
few	TRBV20-1	TRBJ1-6	.	CSVPTSGETSNSPLHF	TGCAGTGTTCCGACCTCAGGGGAAACCTCCAATTCACCCCTCCACTTT
.	TRBV5-6	TRBJ1-6	.	CASSLMKIAYNSPLHF	TGTGCCAGCAGCTTGATGAAGATCGCCTATAATTCACCCCTCCACTTT
.	TRBV29-1	TRBJ1-6	.	CSVRENNSPLHF	TGCAGCGTTCGGGAAAATAATTCACCCCTCCACTTT
.	TRBV7-9	TRBJ1-2	TRBD1	CASSLGFGTAIYGYTF	TGTGCCAGCAGCTTAGGTTTCGGGACAGCAATATATGGCTACACCTTC
.	TRBV10-3	TRBJ2-1	TRBD2	CAISESASGNEQFF	TGTGCCATCAGTGAGTCGGCTAGCGGCAATGAGCAGTTCTTC
.	TRBV6-5	TRBJ2-1	.	CASKALGQYNEQFF	TGTGCCAGCAAAGCCCTTGGACAGTACAATGAGCAGTTCTTC
.	TRBV12-3/TRBV12-4	TRBJ2-3	.	CASTLLRGRSTDTQYF	TGTGCCAGCACTTTGCTGAGGGGGAGGAGCACAGATACGCAGTATTTT
.	TRBV10-3	TRBJ2-6	.	CAISESSGVRHGANVLTF	TGTGCCATCAGTGAGTCGTCGGGCGTCAGACATGGGGCCAACGTCCTGACTTTC
.	TRBV5-1	TRBJ2-7	TRBD2	CASASGLPYEQYF	TGCGCCAGCGCATCGGGACTACCCTACGAGCAGTACTTC
.	TRBV6-1	TRBJ1-5	.	CASSDALVYSNQPQHF	TGTGCCAGCAGTGATGCATTGGTTTATAGCAATCAGCCCCAGCATTTT
.	TRBV7-2	TRBJ2-3	.	CASSSNGLREDTQYF	TGTGCCAGCAGCTCAAACGGACTGAGGGAAGATACGCAGTATTTT
.	TRBV6-5	TRBJ2-7	.	CATQRGTNEQYF	TGTGCCACGCAAAGGGGCACCAACGAGCAGTACTTC